What follows are 13 T cell receptor beta chains derived from one specimen sequenced in a study of T cells in Graves' hyperthyroidism and ophthalmopathy. What was amplified from RNA transcripts were TCR beta CDR3 regions. The TCR CDR3 first-round RT-PCR relied on the HTBI primer set. In TCRdb, the multiplex PCR reads were re-called with MiXCR into one record per CDR3 protein. The sample shows about 350,000 distinct CDR3 sequences, approximately 13% of them seen only once. Sequencing input: blood. Receptors originate from a woman in her 30s with Graves' hyperthyroidism.

This clonotype was detected only a few times. This chain links TRBV25-1 with TRBJ1-2, with D tentatively TRBD1 (6 bases). The CDR3 runs to 14 residues. Trimming took 6 bases from V and 4 from J, leaving 15 bases between them. Germline-derived CDR1 and CDR2 are MGHDK and SYGVNS. CDR3 coding DNA: TGTGCCAGCAGGGAGACACAGGGACCCTATGGCTACACCTTC. This sequence encodes CASRETQGPYGYTF.

This clonotype was observed at least ten times. The CDR3 protein is CASGLLAASTDTQYF. CDR3 bases: TGTGCCAGCGGGTTACTAGCGGCGAGCACAGATACGCAGTATTTT. The chain joins TRBV6-2 or TRBV6-3 to TRBJ2-3, with 8 positions matching TRBD2. Germline CDR1 is MNHEY and CDR2 is SVGEGT. Germline trimming cut 8 bases from V and 0 bases from J; bases unmatched to any gene: 7. The CDR3 is made up of 15 amino acids.

This clonotype was picked up many times. CDR3 sequence (DNA): TGCGCCAGCAGCCCGGTGTCTAGTCGGTATTCCTACAATGAGCAGTTCTTC. Its translation: CASSPVSSRYSYNEQFF. V usage is TRBV5-1 and J usage is TRBJ2-1; no reliable D call. Trimming removed 4 bases at V and 1 base at J, with 18 bases between. Germline V gene sequence: CDR1 SGHRS, CDR2 YFSETQ. The CDR3 spans 17 residues.

This clonotype has only a few counts. The chain has TRBV6-5 and TRBJ2-2; D perhaps matches TRBD1 (6 bases). The V end lost 3 bases, the J end lost 1 base, and 9 bases lay between the germline ends. The CDR3 sequence is 15 residues long. CDR1 is MNHEY, CDR2 SVGAGI, per germline. DNA of the CDR3: TGTGCCAGCAGTTATGTACAGGGGAACACCGGGGAGCTGTTTTTT. It yields the protein CASSYVQGNTGELFF.

This clonotype was found many times. The chain employs TRBV20-1 and TRBJ2-7; either TRBD1 or TRBD2 may supply D (6 bases each). The CDR3 runs to 14 residues. V was shortened by 6 bases and J by 5 bases, with 20 bases between the two germline ends. The germline CDR1 and CDR2 sequences are DFQATT and SNEGSKA (reference sequence). Here the CDR3 DNA reads TGCAGTGCACAAGCGGGTAGGGGGATCGACGAGCAGTACTTC. This gives the protein CSAQAGRGIDEQYF.

There are many counts of this clonotype. The chain links TRBV27 to TRBJ1-1, with D hard to call. The CDR3 has 13 amino acids. The V gene lost 6 bases and the J gene lost 7 bases, with 15 bases spanning the gap. Germline lookup yields CDR1 MNHEY and CDR2 SMNVEV (reference sequence). CDR3 bases: TGTGCCAGCAGCTCGACCTTACGGAGTGAAGCTTTCTTT. This sequence encodes CASSSTLRSEAFF.

The CDR3, as DNA: TGTGCCAGTAGTGACCGGGACGGCCGCTACGAGCAGTACTTC. Its protein product is CASSDRDGRYEQYF. The genes are TRBV19 and TRBJ2-7, with D perhaps matching TRBD1 or TRBD2 (5 bases each). Germline V CDR1 and CDR2: LNHDA, SQIVND (reference sequence). With 5 bases removed from V and 3 bases from J, the gap between germline ends came to 14 bases. The CDR3 is 14 residues long.

This clonotype was seen a few times. The CDR3 is CSAQGQGNIQYF. The CDR3 DNA sequence: TGCAGTGCCCAAGGACAGGGAAACATTCAGTACTTC. The V gene is TRBV20-1, the J gene TRBJ2-4; TRBD1 matches at 8 bases. Germline lookup yields CDR1 DFQATT and CDR2 SNEGSKA (reference sequence). The CDR3 has 12 amino acids. V was clipped by 6 bases and J by 6 bases; unmatched bases: 4.

Many counts were recorded for this clonotype. V gene TRBV6-1 combines with J gene TRBJ1-2; 7 bases are a match to TRBD1. Germline CDR1 reads MNHNS; CDR2 reads SASEGT. The CDR3 runs 15 residues. J gave up 8 bases and V 1 base, and 10 bases lay outside the gene matches. The CDR3: CASSEGSGRGQGYTF. In DNA, the CDR3 is TGTGCCAGCAGTGAAGGCTCGGGGAGGGGGCAAGGCTACACCTTC.

The CDR3 DNA is TGTGCCAGTAGTGGGGCAGCCGGGGAGCTGTTTTTT. It is translated as CASSGAAGELFF. The V and J genes are TRBV19 and TRBJ2-2; tentative D call: TRBD1 (5 bases). CDR1 is LNHDA, CDR2 SQIVND, per germline (reference sequence). Trimming pared 5 bases from V and 6 bases from J, leaving 7 bases between. The CDR3 totals 12 residues.

This clonotype has a count of ten or more. The chain joins TRBV28 to TRBJ1-5; D gene ambiguous. Germline CDR1 MDHEN, CDR2 SYDVKM. Trimming stripped 8 bases from V and 2 bases from J, with 19 bases between. The CDR3 is 16 residues long. CDR3 loop: CASERAPSPGNQPQHF. In DNA, the CDR3 is TGTGCCAGCGAGAGAGCACCTAGCCCTGGCAATCAGCCCCAGCATTTT.

The V call is TRBV2, the J call TRBJ2-2; the match to TRBD1 covers 9 bases. The V segment lost 6 bases and the J segment 6 bases; nucleotides outside the gene matches: 5. CDR1 SNHLY and CDR2 FYNNEI come from the germline V gene. This CDR3 spans 14 amino acids. DNA of the CDR3: TGTGCCAGCAGGGGACAGGGTTATTCCGGGGAGCTGTTTTTT. It is translated as CASRGQGYSGELFF. Complete variable domain (other parts from reference TRBV2 and TRBJ2-2): EPEVTQTPSHQVTQMGQEVILRCVPISNHLYFYWYRQILGQKVEFLVSFYNNEISEKSEIFDDQFSVERPDGSNFTLKIRSTKLEDSAMYFCASRGQGYSGELFFGEGSRLTVL.

The rearrangement links TRBV20-1 to TRBJ2-2; 9 positions agree with TRBD2. V was clipped by 5 bases and J by 6 bases; unmatched bases: 7. Germline CDR1 is DFQATT and CDR2 is SNEGSKA (reference sequence). The length of the CDR3 is 14 residues. The CDR3 loop is CSAYSGSGAGELFF. CDR3 bases: TGCAGTGCTTATAGCGGGAGTGGAGCCGGGGAGCTGTTTTTT.